This note documents a single T cell receptor (beta chain) sequence. Its target is unknown. TCRdb passed the RT-PCR reads through MiXCR, listing each CDR3 protein once. The sample yields about 500,000 distinct CDR3 sequences, approximately 17% seen once. These data are taken from a study of response to subunit inactivated influenza vaccine. This CDR3 spans 14 amino acids. V lost 3 bases, J lost 4 bases, and 10 bases lay in between. The germline V gene encodes CDR1 MNHEY and CDR2 SMNVEV (reference sequence). Whole-study results and caveats: It was suggested by the authors that few new T cells are recruited by each seasonal influenza vaccination.

The J gene is TRBJ1-5, the V gene TRBV27; tentative D call: TRBD1 (6 bases). The source of this sequence is a man aged 50 to 69 who received an inactivated influenza vaccine. Sequences were derived from CD4+ T cells sorted from PBMCs, sampled roughly 24 months after vaccination. The CDR3 sequence: CASSFRQGNQPQHF. CDR3 coding DNA: TGTGCCAGCAGTTTTCGGCAGGGGAATCAGCCCCAGCATTTT.